This TCR beta chain was recovered during a study of shared clonotypes between healthy human individuals (TCRdb year 2020). Regarding the research as a whole: A few men and a couple of women, aged 18 to 49 years, made up the cohort. For each donor, three plates each were used for CD4 naive and CD4 memory, two plates were used for CD8 naive, and one plate was used for CD8 memory. Different laboratories and diverse techniques were used to prepare libraries and sequence TCR repertoires, to increase sequencing depth and limit assay-specific biases. Blood TCR repertoires of a handful of healthy adults were deeply sequenced to estimate repertoire size and the extent of clonotype sharing between individuals. Between about 0.8 and 9 billion PBMCs per donor were obtained by leukapheresis.

To note about this clone: Its antigen has not been determined. Within one base of it there is no much larger clone, and no base qualities were kept.

The donors were healthy, HIV-negative adults who had no recently reported acute infections or vaccinations. Every donor was a Caucasian adult residing in Nashville, Tennessee, USA. Magnetic negative selection was used to enrich CD4+ T cells, after which naive cells were positively selected on CD45RA and the negative fraction became the memory subset. Blood was obtained by leukapheresis, after which PBMCs were separated by Ficoll-Histopaque density gradient centrifugation and cryopreserved in liquid nitrogen vapor phase. Analytical flow cytometry was used to check the purity and quantity of each magnetically sorted T cell population. Genomic DNA was isolated from each sorted fraction and quantified by UV absorbance on a Nanodrop 2000c. Using the deep immunoSEQ assay, TCR CDR3 regions were amplified from genomic DNA by multiplex PCR. Extracted genomic DNA from each cell subset was spread evenly across all wells of several immunoSEQ 96-well plates, with each plate serving as a replicate. For sorted subsets, approximately 0.2 ug of genomic DNA, equivalent to around 31,000 T cell genomes, went into each replicate PCR. Purified libraries were quantified with a Qubit 3.0 fluorometer, sized on a Bioanalyzer 2100, and re-quantified with the KAPA Library Quantification kit. Every immunoSEQ 96-well plate was sequenced on a separate single-read 150-cycle Illumina NextSeq 550 flow cell. As for how the authors treated the data: Because the immunoSEQ output held only junctional sequences and lacked quality scores, the filtering could not match the filtering applied to full-length reads. To assign V/J genes and CDR3, sequences were annotated against IMGT germline references using PyIR, a Python wrapper for IgBLAST v1.9. Any read was removed if the V/J assignment was weak (E-value above 1e-6), the CDR3 was missing, or the read contained stop codons, out-of-frame junctions, or ambiguous translated residues. V3J clonotypes were defined by identical inferred V gene, J gene, and CDR3 amino acid sequence. To compute the percentage overlap between repertoires, the number of shared unique clonotypes was divided by the size of the smaller repertoire. Repertoire richness was assessed with RTK rarefaction, the Chao1 estimator, and Recon v2.1 estimates of unobserved clonotypes. OLGA was used to compute generation probabilities for all TCRbeta clonotypes that the gDNA method yielded from a few donors. This is the immuneACCESS table as TCRdb keeps it, with only in-frame sequences that have V and J called. A part of the clones is gone; compared with another copy, unresolved V genes explain less than half, and the rest is unexplained. V, J and clone size were drawn from that table, and D and trimming were deduced from the DNA. The sample table holds 2 million to 2.5 million clones, of which under 95% were seen once. The ten largest account for roughly 0.34% of the sample.

The paper's findings and limits, for the study overall: Incomplete sequencing was indicated by rarefaction of sorted-subset datasets, despite the large sequencing depth. Sampling was restricted to blood, and TCR repertoires in tissues likely differ from the TCR repertoires found in blood. Clonotypes shared by all four sorted-subset donors showed higher generation probabilities than non-shared clonotypes. The small number of donors limited the genetic and exposure-history diversity represented. Based on pairwise subsampling, the degree of clonotype sharing among donors was expected to be affected by sequencing depth. Naive subsets generally had larger estimated clonotype richness than memory subsets did. When a few donors were compared, the shared fraction of clonotypes was approximately 5% for naive CD4, around 3.6% for naive CD8, 2% to 2.5% for memory CD4, and around 0.37% for memory CD8.

What was sequenced was naive CD4+ T cells from PBMCs. The meaning of the sample's cell subset or site label: CD45RA+ positively selected. The TCR comes from a man between 18 and 35 years old in good health. Some clones in this sample may be carry-over from other donors' samples.

The nucleotide sequence reads TGTGCCAGCCCGCTCGCAATCTCTGGGGCCAACGTCCTGACTTTC. Its product reads: CASPLAISGANVLTF. Recombination connected TRBV18 to TRBJ2-6; a confident D gene designation cannot be given. From its cysteine to its phenylalanine, the CDR3 spans 15 amino acids. The DNA shown is the 45-base CDR3, in frame from base 1. CDR1 and CDR2, looked up from the germline V gene, are KGHSH and LQKENI. The trim is 8 bases for V and 0 bases for J, with a gap of 11 bases between the germline ends.